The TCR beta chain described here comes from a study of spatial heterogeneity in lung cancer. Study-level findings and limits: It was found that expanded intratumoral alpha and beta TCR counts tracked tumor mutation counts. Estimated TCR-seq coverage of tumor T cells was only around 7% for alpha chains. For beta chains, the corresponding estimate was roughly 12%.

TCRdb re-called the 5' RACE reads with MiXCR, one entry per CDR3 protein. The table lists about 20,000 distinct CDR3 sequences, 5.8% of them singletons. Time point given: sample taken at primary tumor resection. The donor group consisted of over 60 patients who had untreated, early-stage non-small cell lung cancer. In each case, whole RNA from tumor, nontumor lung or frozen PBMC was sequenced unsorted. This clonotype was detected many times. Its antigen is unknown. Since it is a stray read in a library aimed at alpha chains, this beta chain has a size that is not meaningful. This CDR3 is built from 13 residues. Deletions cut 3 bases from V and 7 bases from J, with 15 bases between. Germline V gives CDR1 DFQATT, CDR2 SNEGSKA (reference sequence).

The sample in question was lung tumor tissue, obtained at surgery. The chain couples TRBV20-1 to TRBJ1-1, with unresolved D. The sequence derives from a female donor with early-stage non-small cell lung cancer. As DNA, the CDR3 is TGCAGTGCTAGTCTTCGAGCGGGCGGTGAAGCTTTCTTT. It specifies CSASLRAGGEAFF.